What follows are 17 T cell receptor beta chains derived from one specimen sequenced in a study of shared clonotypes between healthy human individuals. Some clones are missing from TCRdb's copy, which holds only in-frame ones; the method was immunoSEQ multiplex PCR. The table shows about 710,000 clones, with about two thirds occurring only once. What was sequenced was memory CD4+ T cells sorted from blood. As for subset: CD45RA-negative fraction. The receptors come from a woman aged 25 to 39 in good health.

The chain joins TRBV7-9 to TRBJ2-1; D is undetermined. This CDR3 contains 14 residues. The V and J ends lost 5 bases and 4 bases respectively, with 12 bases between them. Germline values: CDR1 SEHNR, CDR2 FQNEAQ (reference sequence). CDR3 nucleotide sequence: TGTGCCAGCAGCCAAGATGGGGATTACAATGAGCAGTTCTTC. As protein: CASSQDGDYNEQFF. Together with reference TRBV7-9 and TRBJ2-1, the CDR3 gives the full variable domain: DTGVSQNPRHKITKRGQNVTFRCDPISEHNRLYWYRQTLGQGPEFLTYFQNEAQLEKSRLLSDRFSAERPKGSFSTLEIQRTEQGDSAMYLCASSQDGDYNEQFFGPGTRLTVL.

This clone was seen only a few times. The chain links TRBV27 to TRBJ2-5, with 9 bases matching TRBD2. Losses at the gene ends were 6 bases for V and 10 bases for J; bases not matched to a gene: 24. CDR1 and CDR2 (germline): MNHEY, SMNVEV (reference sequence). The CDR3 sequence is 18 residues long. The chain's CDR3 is CASSSGGRAVGRRRGQYF. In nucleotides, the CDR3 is TGTGCCAGCAGCAGTGGCGGGAGGGCCGTAGGGAGGCGCCGGGGCCAGTACTTC.

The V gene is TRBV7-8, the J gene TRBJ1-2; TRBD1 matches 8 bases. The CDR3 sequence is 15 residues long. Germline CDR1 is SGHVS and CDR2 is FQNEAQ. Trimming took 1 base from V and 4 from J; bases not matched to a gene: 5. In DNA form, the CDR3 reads TGTGCCAGCAGCTTAGGGAGACAGGGGTTCTATGGCTACACCTTC. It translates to CASSLGRQGFYGYTF.

The CDR3: CASSGNTIYF. As DNA, the CDR3 is TGTGCCAGCAGCGGAAACACCATATATTTT. V gene TRBV11-1 combines with J gene TRBJ1-3, with no clear D. V was pared by 5 bases and J by 4 bases, with 0 bases between. In germline, CDR1 is SGHAT, CDR2 FQDESV (reference sequence). This CDR3 contains 10 residues.

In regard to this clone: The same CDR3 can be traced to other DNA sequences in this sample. CDR3 DNA sequence: TGTGCCAGCAGTTTAGGGACTAGCGGAACCTACGAGCAGTACTTC. Amino acid sequence: CASSLGTSGTYEQYF. V is TRBV28 and J is TRBJ2-7; 11 nucleotides match TRBD2. Germline V gene sequence: CDR1 MDHEN, CDR2 SYDVKM. The junction had 2 bases not matched to a gene; V was cut back by 2 bases and J by 2 bases. The CDR3 is made up of 15 amino acids.

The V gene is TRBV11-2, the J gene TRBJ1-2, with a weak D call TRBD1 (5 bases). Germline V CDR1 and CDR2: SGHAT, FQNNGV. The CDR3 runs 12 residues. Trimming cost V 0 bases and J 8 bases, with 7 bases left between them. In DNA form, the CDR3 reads TGTGCCAGCAGCTTAGATCAGGGCGGCTACACCTTC. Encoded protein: CASSLDQGGYTF.

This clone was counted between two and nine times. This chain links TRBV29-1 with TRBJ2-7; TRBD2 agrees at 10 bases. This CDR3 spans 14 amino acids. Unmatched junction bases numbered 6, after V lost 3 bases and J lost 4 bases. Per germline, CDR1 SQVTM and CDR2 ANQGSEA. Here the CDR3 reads CSVDASGSGYEQYF. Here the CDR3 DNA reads TGCAGCGTTGACGCTAGCGGGAGTGGGTACGAGCAGTACTTC.

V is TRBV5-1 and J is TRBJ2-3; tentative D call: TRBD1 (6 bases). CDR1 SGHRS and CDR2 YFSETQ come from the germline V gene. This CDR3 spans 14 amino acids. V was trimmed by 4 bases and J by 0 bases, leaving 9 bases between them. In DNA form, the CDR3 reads TGCGCCAGCAGCCCGGACAGTAGCACAGATACGCAGTATTTT. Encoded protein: CASSPDSSTDTQYF.

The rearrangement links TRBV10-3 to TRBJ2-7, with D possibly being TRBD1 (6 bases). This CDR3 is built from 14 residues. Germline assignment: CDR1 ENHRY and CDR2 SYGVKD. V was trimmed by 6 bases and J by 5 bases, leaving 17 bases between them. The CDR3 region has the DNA TGTGCCATCAGCTCACAGGGATCTCGGAACGAGCAGTACTTC. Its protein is CAISSQGSRNEQYF.

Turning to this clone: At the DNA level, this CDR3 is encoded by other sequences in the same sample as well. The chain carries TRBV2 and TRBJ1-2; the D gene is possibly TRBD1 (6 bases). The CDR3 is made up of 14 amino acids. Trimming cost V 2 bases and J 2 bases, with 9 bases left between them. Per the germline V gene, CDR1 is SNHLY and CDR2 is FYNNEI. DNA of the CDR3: TGTGCCAGCAGTGAAAGGGGGACCAACTATGGCTACACCTTC. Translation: CASSERGTNYGYTF.

The CDR3 region has the DNA TGTGCCAGCAGCTTAGGGGGACTAGCGGGAGCTGGGTACGAGCAGTACTTC. Protein: CASSLGGLAGAGYEQYF. The chain couples TRBV7-8 to TRBJ2-7; 14 bases fit TRBD2. Trimming at V came to 1 base and at J to 4 bases, leaving 6 bases not matched to a gene. This CDR3 comprises 17 residues. Germline CDR1 and CDR2: SGHVS and FQNEAQ.

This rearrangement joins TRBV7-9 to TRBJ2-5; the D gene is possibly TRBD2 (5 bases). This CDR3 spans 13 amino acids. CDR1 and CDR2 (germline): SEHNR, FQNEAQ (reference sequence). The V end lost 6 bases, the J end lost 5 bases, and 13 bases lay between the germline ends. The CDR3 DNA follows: TGTGCCAGCAGGCTAGCCGCAGACGAGACCCAGTACTTC. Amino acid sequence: CASRLAADETQYF.

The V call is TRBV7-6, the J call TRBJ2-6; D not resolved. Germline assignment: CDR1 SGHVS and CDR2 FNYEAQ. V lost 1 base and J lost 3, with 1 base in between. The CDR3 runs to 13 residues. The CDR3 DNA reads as TGTGCCAGCAGCTTAGGTGGGGCCAACGTCCTGACTTTC. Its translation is CASSLGGANVLTF.

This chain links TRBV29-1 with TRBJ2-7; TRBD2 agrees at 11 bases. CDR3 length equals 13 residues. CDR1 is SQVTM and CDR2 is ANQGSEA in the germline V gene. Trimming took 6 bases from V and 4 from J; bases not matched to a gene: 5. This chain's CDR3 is CSVTSGSLYEQYF. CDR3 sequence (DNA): TGCAGCGTAACTAGCGGGAGCTTATACGAGCAGTACTTC.

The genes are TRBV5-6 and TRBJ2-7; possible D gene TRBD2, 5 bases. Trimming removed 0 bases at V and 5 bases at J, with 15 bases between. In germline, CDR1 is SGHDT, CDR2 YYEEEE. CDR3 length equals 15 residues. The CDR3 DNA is TGTGCCAGCAGCTTGGGCGCCGGGGAGACAAACGAGCAGTACTTC. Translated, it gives CASSLGAGETNEQYF.

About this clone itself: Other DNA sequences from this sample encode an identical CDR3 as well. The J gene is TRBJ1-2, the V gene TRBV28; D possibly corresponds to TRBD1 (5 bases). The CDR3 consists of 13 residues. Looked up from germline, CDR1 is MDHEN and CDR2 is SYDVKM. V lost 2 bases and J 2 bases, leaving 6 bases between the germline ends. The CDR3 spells CASSLRGNYGYTF. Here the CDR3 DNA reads TGTGCCAGCAGTTTACGGGGGAACTATGGCTACACCTTC.

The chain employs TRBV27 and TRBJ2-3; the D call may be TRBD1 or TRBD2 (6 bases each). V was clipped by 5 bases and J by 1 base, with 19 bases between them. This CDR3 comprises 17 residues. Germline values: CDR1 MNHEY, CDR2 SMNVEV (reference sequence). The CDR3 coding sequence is TGTGCCAGCAGTACCCCCGGGGGCCAGCGGGGCACAGATACGCAGTATTTT. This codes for CASSTPGGQRGTDTQYF.